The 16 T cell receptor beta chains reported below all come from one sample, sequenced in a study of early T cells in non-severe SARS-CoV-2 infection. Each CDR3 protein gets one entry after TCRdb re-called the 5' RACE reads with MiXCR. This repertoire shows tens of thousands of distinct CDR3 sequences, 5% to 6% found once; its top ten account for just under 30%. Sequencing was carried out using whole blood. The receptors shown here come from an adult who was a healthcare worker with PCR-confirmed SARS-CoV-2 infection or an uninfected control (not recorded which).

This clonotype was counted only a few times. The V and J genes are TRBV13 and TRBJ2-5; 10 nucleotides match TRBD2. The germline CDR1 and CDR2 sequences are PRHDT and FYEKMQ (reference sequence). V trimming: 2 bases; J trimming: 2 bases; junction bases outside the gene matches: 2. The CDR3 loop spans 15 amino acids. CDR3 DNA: TGTGCCAGCAGCTTAACAGCGGGGGGGCAAGAGACCCAGTACTTC. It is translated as CASSLTAGGQETQYF. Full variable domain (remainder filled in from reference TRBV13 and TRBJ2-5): AAGVIQSPRHLIKEKRETATLKCYPIPRHDTVYWYQQGPGQDPQFLISFYEKMQSDKGSIPDRFSAQQFSDYHSELNMSSLELGDSALYFCASSLTAGGQETQYFGPGTRLLVL.

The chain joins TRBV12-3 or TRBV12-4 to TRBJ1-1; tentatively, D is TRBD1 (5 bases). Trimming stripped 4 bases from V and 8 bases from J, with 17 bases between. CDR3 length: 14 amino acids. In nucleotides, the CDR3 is TGTGCCAGCAGTTCGGGCAGGGCGAACTCCGAAGCTTTCTTT. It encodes CASSSGRANSEAFF.

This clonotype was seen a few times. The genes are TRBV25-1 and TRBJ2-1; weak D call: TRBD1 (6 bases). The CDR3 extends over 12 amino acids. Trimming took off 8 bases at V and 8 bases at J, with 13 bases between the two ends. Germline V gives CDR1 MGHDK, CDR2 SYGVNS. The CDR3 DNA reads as TGTGCCAGCGACCAGGGGAGCGATGAGCAGTTCTTC. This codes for CASDQGSDEQFF.

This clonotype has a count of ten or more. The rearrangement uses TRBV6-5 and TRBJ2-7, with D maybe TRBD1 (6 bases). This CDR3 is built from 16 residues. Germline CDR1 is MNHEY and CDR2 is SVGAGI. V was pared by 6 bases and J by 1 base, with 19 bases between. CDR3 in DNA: TGTGCCAGCAGGAAACAGGGTTTCCGATCTTCCTACGAGCAGTACTTC. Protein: CASRKQGFRSSYEQYF.

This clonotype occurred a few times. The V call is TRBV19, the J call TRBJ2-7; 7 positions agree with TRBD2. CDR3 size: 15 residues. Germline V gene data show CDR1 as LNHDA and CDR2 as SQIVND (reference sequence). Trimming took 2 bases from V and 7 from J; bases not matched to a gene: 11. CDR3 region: CASSIRGAGAYEQYF. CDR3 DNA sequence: TGTGCCAGTAGTATAAGAGGGGCGGGAGCGTATGAGCAGTACTTC. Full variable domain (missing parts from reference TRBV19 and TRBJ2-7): DGGITQSPKYLFRKEGQNVTLSCEQNLNHDAMYWYRQDPGQGLRLIYYSQIVNDFQKGDIAEGYSVSREKKESFPLTVTSAQKNPTAFYLCASSIRGAGAYEQYFGPGTRLTVT.

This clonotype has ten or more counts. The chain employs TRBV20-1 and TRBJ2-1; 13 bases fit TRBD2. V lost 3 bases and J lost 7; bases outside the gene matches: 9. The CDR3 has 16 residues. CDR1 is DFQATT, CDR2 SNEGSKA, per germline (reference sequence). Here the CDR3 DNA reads TGCAGTGCTAGCTTTAGGACTAGCGGGAGTGGGAATGAGCAGTTCTTC. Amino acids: CSASFRTSGSGNEQFF.

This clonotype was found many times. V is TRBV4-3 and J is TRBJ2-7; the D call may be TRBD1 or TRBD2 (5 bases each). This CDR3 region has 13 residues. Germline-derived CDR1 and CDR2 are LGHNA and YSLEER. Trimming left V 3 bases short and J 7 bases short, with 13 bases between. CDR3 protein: CASSHAIGAEQYF. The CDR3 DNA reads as TGCGCCAGCAGCCATGCCATCGGGGCTGAGCAGTACTTC.

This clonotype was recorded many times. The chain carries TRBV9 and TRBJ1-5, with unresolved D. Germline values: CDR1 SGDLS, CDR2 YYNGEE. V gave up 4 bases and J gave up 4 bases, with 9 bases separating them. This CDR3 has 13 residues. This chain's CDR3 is CASSPAPNQPQHF. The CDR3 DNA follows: TGTGCCAGCAGCCCGGCCCCGAATCAGCCCCAGCATTTT.

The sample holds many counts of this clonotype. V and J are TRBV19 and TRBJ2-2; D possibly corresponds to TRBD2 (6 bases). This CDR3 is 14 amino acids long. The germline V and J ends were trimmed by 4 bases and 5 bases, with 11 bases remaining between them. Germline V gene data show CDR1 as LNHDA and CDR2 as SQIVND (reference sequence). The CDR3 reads CASSRFAGTGELFF. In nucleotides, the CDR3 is TGTGCCAGTAGTAGGTTCGCGGGGACCGGGGAGCTGTTTTTT.

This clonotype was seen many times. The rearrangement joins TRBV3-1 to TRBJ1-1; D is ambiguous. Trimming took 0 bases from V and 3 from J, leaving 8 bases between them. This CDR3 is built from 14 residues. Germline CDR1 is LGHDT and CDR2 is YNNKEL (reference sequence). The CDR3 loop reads CASSQEPEYTEAFF. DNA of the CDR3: TGTGCCAGCAGCCAAGAGCCGGAGTACACTGAAGCTTTCTTT.

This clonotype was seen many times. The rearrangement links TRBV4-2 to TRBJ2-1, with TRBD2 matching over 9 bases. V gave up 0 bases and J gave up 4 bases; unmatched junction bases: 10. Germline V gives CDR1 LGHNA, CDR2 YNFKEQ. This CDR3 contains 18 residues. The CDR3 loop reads CASSQDPSSSGTYNEQFF. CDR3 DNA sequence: TGTGCCAGCAGCCAAGATCCCTCTTCTAGCGGGACATACAATGAGCAGTTCTTC.

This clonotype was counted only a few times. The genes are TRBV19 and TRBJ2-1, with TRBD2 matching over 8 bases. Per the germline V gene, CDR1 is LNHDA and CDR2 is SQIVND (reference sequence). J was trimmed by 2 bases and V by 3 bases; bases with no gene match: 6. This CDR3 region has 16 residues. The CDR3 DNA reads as TGTGCCAGTAGTATTCAGGGTAGCGGGACCTACAATGAGCAGTTCTTC. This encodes CASSIQGSGTYNEQFF.

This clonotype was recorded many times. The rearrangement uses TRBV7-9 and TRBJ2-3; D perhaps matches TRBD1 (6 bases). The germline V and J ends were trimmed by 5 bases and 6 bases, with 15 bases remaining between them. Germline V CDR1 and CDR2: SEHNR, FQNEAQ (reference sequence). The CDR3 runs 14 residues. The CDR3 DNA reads TGTGCCAGCAGCCACACAGGGCCCGCGGATACGCAGTATTTT. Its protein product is CASSHTGPADTQYF.

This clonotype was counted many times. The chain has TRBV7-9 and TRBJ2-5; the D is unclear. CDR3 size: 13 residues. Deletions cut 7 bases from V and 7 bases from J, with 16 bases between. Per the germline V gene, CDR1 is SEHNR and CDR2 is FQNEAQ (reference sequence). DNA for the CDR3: TGTGCCAGCATAAGGGATCGAAGTGTGACCCAGTACTTC. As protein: CASIRDRSVTQYF. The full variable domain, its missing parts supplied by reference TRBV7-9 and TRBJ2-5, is DTGVSQNPRHKITKRGQNVTFRCDPISEHNRLYWYRQTLGQGPEFLTYFQNEAQLEKSRLLSDRFSAERPKGSFSTLEIQRTEQGDSAMYLCASIRDRSVTQYFGPGTRLLVL.

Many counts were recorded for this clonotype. The CDR3 loop reads CASSPGTSGRAGSEQFF. The CDR3, as DNA: TGCGCCAGCAGCCCGGGGACTAGCGGGAGGGCCGGGAGTGAGCAGTTCTTC. The chain employs TRBV5-1 and TRBJ2-1; 16 positions agree with TRBD2. Unmatched junction bases numbered 10, after V lost 4 bases and J lost 9 bases. The CDR3 extends over 17 amino acids. Germline lookup yields CDR1 SGHRS and CDR2 YFSETQ.

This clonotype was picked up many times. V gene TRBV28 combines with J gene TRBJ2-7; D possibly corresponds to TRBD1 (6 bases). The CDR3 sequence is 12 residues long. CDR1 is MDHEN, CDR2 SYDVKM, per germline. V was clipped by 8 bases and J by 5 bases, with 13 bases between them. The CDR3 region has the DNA TGTGCCAGCGGGGGCCAGGCCAACGAGCAGTACTTC. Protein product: CASGGQANEQYF. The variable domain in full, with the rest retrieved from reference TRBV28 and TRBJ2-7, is DVKVTQSSRYLVKRTGEKVFLECVQDMDHENMFWYRQDPGLGLRLIYFSYDVKMKEKGDIPEGYSVSREKKERFSLILESASTNQTSMYLCASGGQANEQYFGPGTRLTVT.